This entry lists 15 T cell receptor beta chains sequenced from one sample in a study of regulatory T cells in long-lasting Graves disease. The time point was: persistent/refractory GD, antithyroid drugs over 5 years with positive TRAb. There was RNA extracted from PBMCs, and the TCR library was made from it. Arm-PCR with iRepertoire HTBI primers amplified the CDR3 regions for these TCR beta libraries. From the multiplex PCR reads, TCRdb called clonotypes with MiXCR, one entry per CDR3 protein. The profile covers hundreds of thousands of distinct CDR3 sequences, with about 32% appearing a single time and under 50% taken by the ten largest. This sample comprised peripheral blood mononuclear cells (PBMCs), obtained when the disease was refractory, from a patient treated with antithyroid drugs. Every receptor here comes from a female donor with Graves disease.

J is TRBJ2-3 and V is TRBV6-1; weak D call: TRBD1 (6 bases). The germline CDR1 and CDR2 sequences are MNHNS and SASEGT. The CDR3 has 17 residues. The V gene lost 5 bases and the J gene lost 3 bases, with 21 bases spanning the gap. The CDR3 sequence is CASSPTTGLQHTDTQYF. CDR3 DNA: TGTGCCAGCAGTCCTACGACAGGATTGCAACATACAGATACGCAGTATTTT.

The sample holds a few counts of this clonotype. This chain uses TRBV10-3 with TRBJ1-1; D unclear. Trimming removed 2 bases at V and 1 base at J, with 5 bases between. The germline V gene has CDR1 ENHRY and CDR2 SYGVKD. This CDR3 is 13 amino acids long. CDR3 DNA sequence: TGTGCCATCAGTGAGCACAAGAACACTGAAGCTTTCTTT. Protein product: CAISEHKNTEAFF.

This clonotype was observed at least ten times. For the CDR3, the DNA is TGCAGCGTTCTGACAGGGAGCACTGAAGCTTTCTTT. It specifies CSVLTGSTEAFF. V usage is TRBV29-1 and J usage is TRBJ1-1, with 7 bases that match TRBD1. Germline CDR1 reads SQVTM; CDR2 reads ANQGSEA. This CDR3 is 12 amino acids long. Trimming removed 5 bases from V and 4 bases from J; junction bases left unmatched: 4.

This clonotype has a handful of counts. The rearrangement links TRBV25-1 to TRBJ1-1, with 7 bases fitting TRBD1. V was pared by 1 base and J by 0 bases, with 2 bases of the junction left unmatched. This CDR3 region has 15 residues. In germline, CDR1 is MGHDK, CDR2 SYGVNS. The CDR3 reads CASSELQGVNTEAFF. CDR3 coding DNA: TGTGCCAGCAGTGAATTGCAGGGGGTGAACACTGAAGCTTTCTTT.

The chain joins TRBV11-2 to TRBJ1-1, with a weak D call TRBD1 (5 bases). This CDR3 has 15 residues. Germline values: CDR1 SGHAT, CDR2 FQNNGV. Trimming took off 4 bases at V and 5 bases at J, with 17 bases between the two ends. The CDR3 reads CASSWDVGLSTEAFF. As DNA, the CDR3 is TGTGCCAGCAGCTGGGACGTCGGTTTGAGTACTGAAGCTTTCTTT.

This clonotype was counted a few times. This sequence joins TRBV20-1 and TRBJ2-7; D is ambiguous. This CDR3 is 12 amino acids long. The V gene's germline CDR1 is DFQATT and CDR2 SNEGSKA (reference sequence). V gave up 0 bases and J gave up 3 bases, with 6 bases separating them. CDR3 DNA: TGCAGTGCTAGAGATCTGTACTACGAGCAGTACTTC. It translates to CSARDLYYEQYF.

The V and J genes are TRBV7-9 and TRBJ1-5; D unclear. Germline lookup yields CDR1 SEHNR and CDR2 FQNEAQ (reference sequence). This CDR3 has 12 residues. V was pared by 5 bases and J by 7 bases, with 9 bases between. The CDR3 DNA reads TGTGCCAGCAGCCCGGACGAACAGCCCCAGCATTTT. This codes for CASSPDEQPQHF.

This sequence joins TRBV3-1 and TRBJ2-1; 8 bases map to TRBD2. The V and J ends lost 1 base and 6 bases, in that order; junction bases with no gene match: 5. Germline V CDR1 and CDR2: LGHDT, YNNKEL (reference sequence). The CDR3 is made up of 15 amino acids. CDR3 loop: CASSQGGLAGNEQFF. The DNA of the CDR3 is TGTGCCAGCAGCCAAGGAGGACTAGCTGGCAATGAGCAGTTCTTC.

This clonotype has a single count. This clone may be a read error of a much larger clone one base away. This sequence joins TRBV7-3 and TRBJ2-2; TRBD2 agrees at 12 bases. V shed 4 bases and J 6 bases; nucleotides not matched to a gene: 15. CDR1 is SGHTA, CDR2 FQGTGA, per germline. This CDR3 is built from 19 residues. The CDR3: CASSSNLAGGPSMAGELFF. In DNA form, the CDR3 reads TGTGCCAGCAGCTCTAACCTAGCGGGAGGGCCCTCGATGGCCGGGGAGCTGTTTTTT.

The chain has TRBV7-2 and TRBJ2-7; a possible D gene is TRBD2 (5 bases). The CDR3 covers 16 residues. Germline lookup yields CDR1 SGHTA and CDR2 FQGNSA. The V gene lost 1 base and the J gene lost 0 bases, with 13 bases spanning the gap. The CDR3 is CASSLDRGSYSYEQYF. CDR3 in DNA: TGTGCCAGCAGCTTAGATCGGGGAAGTTACTCCTACGAGCAGTACTTC. The entire variable domain, with the rest obtained from reference TRBV7-2 and TRBJ2-7, is as follows: GAGVSQSPSNKVTEKGKDVELRCDPISGHTALYWYRQSLGQGLEFLIYFQGNSAPDKSGLPSDRFSAERTGGSVSTLTIQRTQQEDSAVYLCASSLDRGSYSYEQYFGPGTRLTVT.

This clonotype occurred many times. The chain combines TRBV2 with TRBJ1-1; 7 nucleotides line up with TRBD1. CDR1 is SNHLY and CDR2 is FYNNEI in the germline V gene. Trimming took 4 bases from V and 5 from J; bases not matched to a gene: 7. The length of the CDR3 is 14 residues. The CDR3 spells CASSGPRGRTEAFF. CDR3 nucleotide sequence: TGTGCCAGCAGTGGTCCGAGGGGGCGAACTGAAGCTTTCTTT.

The chain combines TRBV5-1 with TRBJ1-5; D gene ambiguous. V was shortened by 0 bases and J by 2 bases, with 9 bases between the two germline ends. Germline V gives CDR1 SGHRS, CDR2 YFSETQ. This CDR3 comprises 15 residues. The CDR3 loop is CASSLDGPGNQPQHF. The CDR3 bases are TGCGCCAGCAGCTTGGACGGGCCAGGCAATCAGCCCCAGCATTTT.

There are a few counts of this clonotype. V gene TRBV4-1 combines with J gene TRBJ1-2; no clear D gene. The length of the CDR3 is 16 residues. Looked up from germline, CDR1 is MGHRA and CDR2 is YSYEKL. Between the trimmed V and J ends, which lost 0 bases and 1 base, there was a span of 12 bases. In DNA form, the CDR3 reads TGCGCCAGCAGCCAAGATGTGAACCTGATTAACTATGGCTACACCTTC. Encoded protein: CASSQDVNLINYGYTF.

A few counts support this clonotype. The chain links TRBV19 to TRBJ2-7; no firm D call. There are 13 residues in the CDR3. V shed 4 bases and J shed 5 bases, with 12 bases lying between them. Germline CDR1 and CDR2: LNHDA and SQIVND (reference sequence). CDR3 residues: CASSTPPAHEQYF. CDR3 DNA sequence: TGTGCCAGTAGTACCCCCCCCGCCCACGAGCAGTACTTC.

The chain links TRBV11-2 to TRBJ1-2, with 7 bases aligning to TRBD1. Germline V gene data show CDR1 as SGHAT and CDR2 as FQNNGV. The CDR3 runs 15 residues. Trimming cost V 1 base and J 4 bases; bases outside gene matches: 6. The CDR3 region has the DNA TGTGCCAGCAGCTTAGCCTCAGGGGGGCTCTATGGCTACACCTTC. This codes for CASSLASGGLYGYTF.